A single sample gave rise to the 26 T cell receptor beta chains below, sequenced in a study of cytomegalovirus exposure and HLA in healthy donors. Using immunoSEQ multiplex PCR, the repertoire was profiled, and TCRdb retains in-frame clones only, with some absent. The sample lists about 170,000 clones; roughly 90% were seen once. The sequencing sample was made of PBMCs. Receptors originate from a woman under 40 in good health and CMV-seronegative.

The rearrangement uses TRBV28 and TRBJ2-1; 12 positions agree with TRBD1. The CDR3 is made up of 17 amino acids. The germline CDR1 and CDR2 sequences are MDHEN and SYDVKM. The J segment lost 10 bases and the V segment lost 2 bases, leaving 12 bases of the junction unmatched. CDR3 residues: CASSLQGTGQGAGEQFF. The CDR3 nucleotides read TGTGCCAGCAGTTTACAGGGCACGGGACAGGGGGCGGGGGAGCAGTTCTTC.

The rearrangement links TRBV4-2 to TRBJ2-1; 11 nucleotides agree with TRBD2. The V gene's germline CDR1 is LGHNA and CDR2 YNFKEQ. The length of the CDR3 is 16 residues. The J segment lost 6 bases and the V segment lost 4 bases, leaving 8 bases of the junction unmatched. CDR3 sequence reads: CASSPPGLAVINEQFF. The CDR3 DNA reads as TGTGCCAGCAGCCCCCCGGGACTAGCGGTCATCAATGAGCAGTTCTTC.

This sequence joins TRBV9 and TRBJ1-4; D gene unclear. Germline loops: CDR1 SGDLS, CDR2 YYNGEE. Trimming removed 4 bases at V and 7 bases at J, with 17 bases between. The CDR3 extends over 15 amino acids. The DNA for the CDR3 is TGTGCCAGCAGCCGATCCGGACTGCGGGGTGAAAAACTGTTTTTT. It encodes CASSRSGLRGEKLFF.

The rearrangement links TRBV15 to TRBJ2-7; D is perhaps TRBD1 (5 bases). CDR3 length equals 13 residues. The V gene lost 3 bases and the J gene lost 2 bases, with 8 bases spanning the gap. Germline lookup yields CDR1 LNHNV and CDR2 YYDKDF (reference sequence). As DNA, the CDR3 is TGTGCCACCAGCAGTGACAGTCCCTACGAGCAGTACTTC. This translates into CATSSDSPYEQYF.

Here the CDR3 DNA reads TGTGCCAGCAGCCCGACCGGGACAGGGAATGAAAAACTGTTTTTT. It specifies CASSPTGTGNEKLFF. The V and J genes are TRBV7-8 and TRBJ1-4, with 9 bases fitting TRBD1. CDR3 length equals 15 residues. Unmatched junction bases numbered 6, after V lost 5 bases and J lost 5 bases. Germline CDR1 and CDR2: SGHVS and FQNEAQ. The whole variable domain, filled in from reference TRBV7-8 and TRBJ1-4, reads GAGVSQSPRYKVAKRGQDVALRCDPISGHVSLFWYQQALGQGPEFLTYFQNEAQLDKSGLPSDRFFAERPEGSVSTLKIQRTQQEDSAVYLCASSPTGTGNEKLFFGSGTQLSVL.

This chain connects TRBV6-1 to TRBJ2-3; D may be TRBD2 (5 bases). CDR1 is MNHNS and CDR2 is SASEGT in the germline V gene. CDR3 length: 15 residues. V was trimmed by 11 bases and J by 4 bases, leaving 22 bases between them. CDR3 sequence reads: CAAAAQSSLADTQYF. DNA of the CDR3: TGTGCCGCGGCCGCCCAATCTAGCTTGGCAGATACGCAGTATTTT.

V is TRBV7-9 and J is TRBJ1-2, with 7 bases matching TRBD1. The germline V gene encodes CDR1 SEHNR and CDR2 FQNEAQ (reference sequence). The V and J ends lost 5 bases and 4 bases, in that order; junction bases with no gene match: 10. The CDR3 is 15 amino acids. CDR3 nucleotide sequence: TGTGCCAGCAGCCCCCGGGCAGGGGGAAGCTATGGCTACACCTTC. It yields the protein CASSPRAGGSYGYTF. Full variable domain (rest looked up from reference TRBV7-9 and TRBJ1-2): DTGVSQNPRHKITKRGQNVTFRCDPISEHNRLYWYRQTLGQGPEFLTYFQNEAQLEKSRLLSDRFSAERPKGSFSTLEIQRTEQGDSAMYLCASSPRAGGSYGYTFGSGTRLTVV.

This sequence joins TRBV28 and TRBJ2-1; TRBD1 matches 8 bases. Trimming at V came to 2 bases and at J to 0 bases, leaving 9 bases not matched to a gene. Germline assignment: CDR1 MDHEN and CDR2 SYDVKM. CDR3 length equals 18 residues. CDR3 nucleotides: TGTGCCAGCAGTTTAGTCGCGGACAGGGACTTCTCCTACAATGAGCAGTTCTTC. Protein product: CASSLVADRDFSYNEQFF.

V usage is TRBV7-6 and J usage is TRBJ1-3; no reliable D call. Germline lookup yields CDR1 SGHVS and CDR2 FNYEAQ. The CDR3 spans 14 residues. The V end lost 5 bases, the J end lost 0 bases, and 8 bases lay between the germline ends. This chain's CDR3 is CASSRTSSGNTIYF. The CDR3 coding sequence is TGTGCCAGCAGCAGAACAAGCTCTGGAAACACCATATATTTT.

The CDR3 is CASSATGTANTGELFF. The CDR3 nucleotides are TGTGCCAGCAGCGCCACCGGGACAGCTAACACCGGGGAGCTGTTTTTT. The chain links TRBV9 to TRBJ2-2; 7 nucleotides align to TRBD1. V shed 3 bases, J shed 2 bases, and the junction held 7 bases outside the gene matches. The CDR3 totals 16 residues. The germline V gene encodes CDR1 SGDLS and CDR2 YYNGEE.

This sequence joins TRBV7-6 and TRBJ2-3; 7 nucleotides align to TRBD2. From germline, CDR1 is SGHVS and CDR2 FNYEAQ. With 4 bases clipped from V and 8 bases from J, the junction kept 6 bases outside the gene matches. This CDR3 has 13 amino acids. This chain's CDR3 is CASSSSVAGTQYF. In DNA form, the CDR3 reads TGTGCCAGCAGCTCGTCGGTAGCGGGTACGCAGTATTTT.

DNA for the CDR3: TGTGCCAGCAGCTTACCGGGCAATGAGCAGTTCTTC. It specifies CASSLPGNEQFF. The rearrangement links TRBV7-3 to TRBJ2-1; the D is unclear. The CDR3 totals 12 residues. V lost 2 bases and J lost 6, with 5 bases in between. Germline assignment: CDR1 SGHTA and CDR2 FQGTGA.

The gene calls are TRBV9 and TRBJ2-1; D might be TRBD2 (6 bases). The ends were cut back, 4 bases at V and 7 bases at J, with 18 bases in the middle. This CDR3 contains 15 residues. The V gene's germline CDR1 is SGDLS and CDR2 YYNGEE. The CDR3 bases are TGTGCCAGCAGCCCCCGACTAGAGGGTTGGAATGAGCAGTTCTTC. Protein: CASSPRLEGWNEQFF.

This chain joins TRBV29-1 and TRBJ1-2; a weak D match, TRBD1 (5 bases). CDR3 size: 15 residues. Germline CDR1 SQVTM, CDR2 ANQGSEA. The V end was cut by 0 bases, the J end by 0 bases, with 11 bases between. CDR3 sequence (DNA): TGCAGCGTTGAAGATCGGGGGGAAGCTAACTATGGCTACACCTTC. Protein: CSVEDRGEANYGYTF.

The CDR3 sequence: CASSVGRQNYGYTF. CDR3 in DNA: TGTGCCAGCAGCGTAGGACGGCAGAACTATGGCTACACCTTC. The rearrangement joins TRBV9 to TRBJ1-2, with no clear D. The CDR3 extends over 14 amino acids. Per the germline V gene, CDR1 is SGDLS and CDR2 is YYNGEE. Trimming took off 0 bases at V and 2 bases at J, with 8 bases between the two ends.

The chain is built from TRBV5-1 and TRBJ1-5, with 9 bases that match TRBD1. V gave up 5 bases and J gave up 7 bases; unmatched junction bases: 13. From germline, CDR1 is SGHRS and CDR2 YFSETQ. The CDR3 runs 16 residues. The CDR3 protein is CASRAYRGHRGQPQHF. CDR3 bases: TGCGCCAGCAGGGCGTACAGGGGGCACCGAGGGCAGCCCCAGCATTTT.

This chain connects TRBV7-9 to TRBJ2-1; D uncertain. Germline CDR1 and CDR2: SEHNR and FQNEAQ (reference sequence). Trimming left V 0 bases short and J 10 bases short, with 7 bases between. This CDR3 has 12 residues. CDR3 DNA sequence: TGTGCCAGCAGCTTAGCCGGGCGGGAGCAGTTCTTC. This translates into CASSLAGREQFF.

This sequence joins TRBV6-1 and TRBJ2-2, with D possibly being TRBD1 (5 bases). The CDR3 runs to 15 residues. The ends were cut back, 6 bases at V and 0 bases at J, with 11 bases in the middle. In germline, CDR1 is MNHNS, CDR2 SASEGT. This CDR3 is CASRADTANTGELFF. The DNA of the CDR3 is TGTGCCAGCAGGGCGGACACGGCGAACACCGGGGAGCTGTTTTTT.

This clone was counted between two and nine times. This rearrangement joins TRBV11-2 to TRBJ2-5; D uncertain. The V gene lost 5 bases and the J gene lost 5 bases, with 21 bases spanning the gap. The CDR3 contains 16 residues. Germline V lookup: CDR1 SGHAT, CDR2 FQNNGV. The CDR3 DNA sequence: TGTGCCAGCAGCCCGAGTGTCACCCAAACCTGGGAGACCCAGTACTTC. Translation gives CASSPSVTQTWETQYF.

This rearrangement joins TRBV4-3 to TRBJ2-7; D might be TRBD2 (6 bases). V was clipped by 4 bases and J by 6 bases, with 16 bases between them. The CDR3 is made up of 14 amino acids. Germline V gene data show CDR1 as LGHNA and CDR2 as YSLEER. CDR3 sequence: CASSLTPGDPEQYF. The CDR3 nucleotides are TGCGCCAGCAGCCTAACCCCGGGGGACCCCGAGCAGTACTTC.

This chain links TRBV7-2 with TRBJ1-5; no reliable D call. Per germline, CDR1 SGHTA and CDR2 FQGNSA. Trimming removed 6 bases from V and 0 bases from J, with 12 bases in between. The CDR3 totals 15 residues. CDR3 sequence (DNA): TGTGCCAGCAGGGACGGAAAGGGTAGCAATCAGCCCCAGCATTTT. As protein: CASRDGKGSNQPQHF.

DNA for the CDR3: TGTGCCAGCAGCCACGGCGGTGGGGAATGGTATGGCTACACCTTC. Translation gives CASSHGGGEWYGYTF. This chain uses TRBV5-6 with TRBJ1-2; D is uncertain. The germline V and J ends were trimmed by 4 bases and 5 bases, with 18 bases remaining between them. CDR1 SGHDT and CDR2 YYEEEE come from the germline V gene. This CDR3 is built from 15 residues.

The chain is built from TRBV7-8 and TRBJ2-1, with a weak D call TRBD2 (6 bases). The CDR3 is 15 amino acids. In germline, CDR1 is SGHVS, CDR2 FQNEAQ. V lost 3 bases to trimming and J lost 7 bases, with 16 bases between them. CDR3 in amino acids: CASSLDGAEGNEQFF. CDR3 DNA: TGTGCCAGCAGCTTGGACGGGGCGGAGGGGAATGAGCAGTTCTTC. Full variable domain (rest looked up from reference TRBV7-8 and TRBJ2-1): GAGVSQSPRYKVAKRGQDVALRCDPISGHVSLFWYQQALGQGPEFLTYFQNEAQLDKSGLPSDRFFAERPEGSVSTLKIQRTQQEDSAVYLCASSLDGAEGNEQFFGPGTRLTVL.

The chain has TRBV7-9 and TRBJ2-1; 12 positions match TRBD2. The J segment lost 1 base and the V segment lost 8 bases, leaving 6 bases of the junction unmatched. The germline gives CDR1 SEHNR, CDR2 FQNEAQ (reference sequence). CDR3 length: 16 amino acids. CDR3 nucleotide sequence: TGTGCCAGCGAGACGACTAGCGGGAGTTCCTACAATGAGCAGTTCTTC. As protein: CASETTSGSSYNEQFF. Full variable domain (rest looked up from reference TRBV7-9 and TRBJ2-1): DTGVSQNPRHKITKRGQNVTFRCDPISEHNRLYWYRQTLGQGPEFLTYFQNEAQLEKSRLLSDRFSAERPKGSFSTLEIQRTEQGDSAMYLCASETTSGSSYNEQFFGPGTRLTVL.

The chain employs TRBV5-1 and TRBJ2-3; 10 bases map to TRBD2. The J segment lost 6 bases and the V segment lost 4 bases, leaving 23 bases of the junction unmatched. The germline V gene encodes CDR1 SGHRS and CDR2 YFSETQ. There are 20 residues in the CDR3. The CDR3: CASSHDRTALAGFGRDTQYF. CDR3 in DNA: TGCGCCAGCAGCCACGACCGAACGGCACTAGCGGGATTTGGGCGGGATACGCAGTATTTT.

V is TRBV19 and J is TRBJ2-3; D may be TRBD2 (5 bases). The CDR3 spans 14 residues. The germline gives CDR1 LNHDA, CDR2 SQIVND (reference sequence). The germline V and J ends were trimmed by 5 bases and 2 bases, with 11 bases remaining between them. The CDR3 reads CASSFGLSTDTQYF. CDR3 DNA sequence: TGTGCCAGTAGTTTCGGACTCTCCACAGATACGCAGTATTTT.